This T cell receptor (beta chain) was found in a study of STAT5B mutations in CD4+ large granular lymphocyte leukemia (dated by TCRdb to between 2020 and 2023). Notes on the research overall: Among the healthy controls, the CDR3 'QG' motif was associated with a particular HLA allele. The study compared the TCRbeta repertoires of patients with CD4+ T-cell large granular lymphocyte leukemia against those of healthy blood donors. Flow cytometry on FACSCanto II or FACSVerse confirmed that purified fractions exceeded 95% purity among lymphocytes. On the study overall, not on this receptor specifically: CD4-sorted patient repertoires appeared more clonal than healthy CD4+ repertoires, and this difference persisted after removing the putative leukemic clones. Data were not HLA-matched; higher clonality in CD4+ versus CD8+ T-LGLL could reflect the relatively small sample size. Enrichment of TRBV06-family usage was observed among the top patient clones (8/27) relative to healthy controls (2/35). Main leukemic clonotypes were private to each patient, although less than 30% of the main leukemic clonotypes were found at low frequency in the non-leukemic repertoires of other patients.

About this clone itself: The antigen it recognizes is unknown. No base-level quality is on record; no much larger clone is a single base apart.

A distance of 13 bases separates the germline ends of V and J, which lose 2 bases and 7 bases respectively. CDR1 LNHDA and CDR2 SQIVND are derived from the germline V gene (reference sequence). CDR3 length: 14 amino acids, cysteine to phenylalanine. This entry keeps only the CDR3 DNA: 42 bases, framed from base 1. The healthy controls were 37 blood donors, and the buffy coats of these donors were supplied by the Finnish Red Cross blood service. All TCR-sequenced material derived from peripheral blood: patient blood samples and healthy donor buffy coats. Peripheral blood mononuclear cells were isolated by Ficoll-Hypaque gradient centrifugation. CD4+ cells were magnetically purified from the buffy coats of healthy controls. The Gentra Puregene Cell and Tissue kit was used for genomic DNA extraction, and quantification was performed on a Qubit 2.0 fluorometer. The immunoSEQ assay at survey resolution was used to sequence TCRbeta rearrangements from genomic DNA. Turning to the authors' computational methods: In the TCR sequencing data, the lowest productive clonotype frequency that could be detected was 2.59 x 10-5. Only productive TCRbeta rearrangements, defined as complete and in-frame sequences, were included in the analyses. Clonality for each sample was calculated as Simpson clonality in the immunoSEQ Analyzer version 3.0. Clones were grouped by frequency into very rare, small, medium, large (1-20%) or hyperexpanded (>20%) categories. OLGA 1.2.3 estimated generation probabilities, VDJtools produced V-gene circos plots, VDJdb was queried for specificities, and GLIPH identified CDR3 motifs. As stored in TCRdb, this immuneACCESS dataset retains in-frame rearrangements with V and J assigned. A fraction of the clones does not appear; measured against another copy, unresolved V genes explain less than half of the discrepancy, and the remainder lacks a known reason. Clonal size and the V and J genes are those of that table, whereas D and trimming came from the DNA. In all, the sample holds 25,000 to 35,000 clones, and around 74% of those were seen once. 0.85% to 1.2% of the sample goes to the ten largest clones.

Sequenced sample: CD4+ T cells from blood buffy coats. The source is a human donor in good health. The rearrangement combines TRBV19 with TRBJ2-3; the D gene assignment is ambiguous. The CDR3 loop reads CASSITPQGNTQYF. The nucleotide sequence reads as follows: TGTGCCAGTAGTATAACTCCCCAAGGCAATACGCAGTATTTT.